Following are 22 T cell receptor beta chains from one sample sequenced in a study of T cell changes during pregnancy in multiple sclerosis. Sequencing was performed with immunoSEQ multiplex PCR; in TCRdb, only in-frame clones are kept and a portion is missing. The sample has roughly 40,000 clones, about 94% seen once. This material consisted of peripheral blood, taken in the third trimester of pregnancy. All receptors come from a female donor with multiple sclerosis, enrolled in a pregnancy study.

The V call is TRBV10-3, the J call TRBJ2-1; 8 bases are shared with TRBD2. The CDR3 spans 14 residues. Germline-derived CDR1 and CDR2 are ENHRY and SYGVKD. Trimming took 5 bases from V and 0 from J; bases not matched to a gene: 0. CDR3 sequence (DNA): TGTGCCATCAGTCGGGGGGGCTCCTACAATGAGCAGTTCTTC. It translates to CAISRGGSYNEQFF.

The chain carries TRBV2 and TRBJ2-5; 7 positions agree with TRBD1. Trimming removed 3 bases from V and 5 bases from J; junction bases left unmatched: 6. CDR3 length: 14 amino acids. Germline-derived CDR1 and CDR2 are SNHLY and FYNNEI. CDR3 DNA sequence: TGTGCCAGCAGTGATGGCAGGGGGTATGAGACCCAGTACTTC. Protein sequence: CASSDGRGYETQYF.

This chain links TRBV2 with TRBJ1-4, with a tentative D call TRBD1 (6 bases). Germline values: CDR1 SNHLY, CDR2 FYNNEI. Between the trimmed V and J ends, which lost 5 bases and 7 bases, there was a span of 8 bases. The CDR3 covers 12 residues. The CDR3 reads CASSWTAEKLFF. In DNA form, the CDR3 reads TGTGCCAGCAGTTGGACAGCTGAAAAACTGTTTTTT.

This chain connects TRBV19 to TRBJ2-2; D perhaps matches TRBD1 (6 bases). Germline CDR1 and CDR2: LNHDA and SQIVND (reference sequence). V lost 3 bases, J lost 5 bases, and 16 bases lay in between. This CDR3 spans 16 amino acids. The CDR3 nucleotides are TGTGCCAGTAGTATCGGCCGGACAAGGGGGACCGGGGAGCTGTTTTTT. It yields the protein CASSIGRTRGTGELFF.

V usage is TRBV18 and J usage is TRBJ2-7, with D possibly TRBD2 on 5 matching bases. Germline CDR1 is KGHSH and CDR2 is LQKENI. Trimming took off 5 bases at V and 0 bases at J, with 5 bases between the two ends. The CDR3 extends over 12 amino acids. CDR3 in amino acids: CASSTSSYEQYF. CDR3 sequence (DNA): TGTGCCAGCTCAACTAGCTCCTACGAGCAGTACTTC.

This chain connects TRBV27 to TRBJ2-7, with D tentatively TRBD1 (6 bases). V lost 1 base and J lost 2, with 15 bases in between. CDR1 is MNHEY, CDR2 SMNVEV, per germline (reference sequence). The CDR3 consists of 16 residues. This chain's CDR3 is CASSLFPGQGTYEQYF. DNA for the CDR3: TGTGCCAGCAGTTTATTCCCCGGGCAGGGGACCTACGAGCAGTACTTC.

The chain links TRBV28 to TRBJ2-7; 8 nucleotides agree with TRBD1. The trim removed 2 bases at V and 4 bases at J, leaving 7 bases unmatched. CDR1 is MDHEN and CDR2 is SYDVKM in the germline V gene. The CDR3 extends over 15 amino acids. For the CDR3, the DNA is TGTGCCAGCAGTTTAGGACAGGGATTAAAATACGAGCAGTACTTC. Protein: CASSLGQGLKYEQYF. Supplemented by reference TRBV28 and TRBJ2-7, the full variable domain reads DVKVTQSSRYLVKRTGEKVFLECVQDMDHENMFWYRQDPGLGLRLIYFSYDVKMKEKGDIPEGYSVSREKKERFSLILESASTNQTSMYLCASSLGQGLKYEQYFGPGTRLTVT.

The CDR3 DNA follows: TGCGCCAGCAGCTTGGCCAGGTTGGAGACCCAGTACTTC. Translating it yields CASSLARLETQYF. This chain uses TRBV4-1 with TRBJ2-5, with D uncertain. CDR1 and CDR2 (germline): MGHRA, YSYEKL. The CDR3 is made up of 13 amino acids. The germline V and J ends were trimmed by 5 bases and 5 bases, with 12 bases remaining between them.

The chain is built from TRBV28 and TRBJ1-6; TRBD1 aligns across 7 bases. Germline CDR1 MDHEN, CDR2 SYDVKM. The CDR3 is made up of 15 amino acids. The V gene end was trimmed by 3 bases and the J gene end by 9 bases; junction bases not matched to a gene: 8. The CDR3 nucleotides are TGTGCCAGCAGTTTGTCCAGGGGGTCAAGTTCACCCCTCCACTTT. Its translation: CASSLSRGSSSPLHF.

This rearrangement joins TRBV6-6 to TRBJ1-2; tentative D call: TRBD1 (6 bases). The CDR3 has 15 residues. Germline loops: CDR1 MNHNY, CDR2 SVGAGI (reference sequence). The V end was cut by 2 bases, the J end by 3 bases, with 13 bases between. CDR3 sequence: CASSYAWDTDYGYTF. CDR3 nucleotides: TGTGCCAGCAGTTACGCGTGGGACACAGACTATGGCTACACCTTC.

The rearrangement links TRBV6-5 to TRBJ2-7; D not resolved. The ends were cut back, 2 bases at V and 3 bases at J, with 17 bases in the middle. The CDR3 runs 16 residues. Germline CDR1 is MNHEY and CDR2 is SVGAGI. In DNA, the CDR3 is TGTGCCAGCAGTTACCTCCCCCCCAACTACTACTACGAGCAGTACTTC. Encoded protein: CASSYLPPNYYYEQYF.

V is TRBV18 and J is TRBJ1-1; D gene uncertain. The CDR3 loop spans 15 amino acids. V was pared by 1 base and J by 1 base, with 10 bases between. Germline V CDR1 and CDR2: KGHSH, LQKENI. The DNA for the CDR3 is TGTGCCAGCTCACCACTAGCGGAATCGAACACTGAAGCTTTCTTT. Its protein product is CASSPLAESNTEAFF.

V and J are TRBV6-1 and TRBJ2-3, with 9 bases that match TRBD2. V trimming: 8 bases; J trimming: 3 bases; junction bases outside the gene matches: 6. Germline values: CDR1 MNHNS, CDR2 SASEGT. The CDR3 loop spans 14 amino acids. CDR3 sequence: CASAQREDTDTQYF. CDR3 DNA: TGTGCCAGCGCTCAGCGGGAGGATACAGATACGCAGTATTTT.

In nucleotides, the CDR3 is TGTGCCAGCAGCTCTGGACAGCACAATCAGCCCCAGCATTTT. This gives the protein CASSSGQHNQPQHF. The chain combines TRBV7-2 with TRBJ1-5; TRBD1 is a possible D gene (6 bases). The CDR3 has 14 residues. V lost 4 bases to trimming and J lost 3 bases, with 10 bases between them. CDR1 is SGHTA and CDR2 is FQGNSA in the germline V gene.

This chain's CDR3 is CASSSRTRGTDTQYF. The CDR3 DNA sequence: TGCGCCAGCAGCTCACGGACTCGTGGCACAGATACGCAGTATTTT. This chain links TRBV5-1 with TRBJ2-3; D might be TRBD2 (5 bases). This CDR3 spans 15 amino acids. The V end lost 3 bases, the J end lost 1 base, and 12 bases lay between the germline ends. From germline, CDR1 is SGHRS and CDR2 YFSETQ.

The chain recombines TRBV27 with TRBJ2-1; 8 bases agree with TRBD1. This CDR3 spans 15 amino acids. The J segment lost 9 bases and the V segment lost 2 bases, leaving 9 bases of the junction unmatched. Germline loops: CDR1 MNHEY, CDR2 SMNVEV (reference sequence). CDR3 sequence (DNA): TGTGCCAGCAGTTTAAGTCAGGGGGCGAGGGGTGAGCAGTTCTTC. Amino acid sequence: CASSLSQGARGEQFF.

The gene calls are TRBV14 and TRBJ1-1; D ambiguous. Germline-derived CDR1 and CDR2 are SGHDN and FVKESK. The V end was cut by 4 bases, the J end by 1 base, with 13 bases between. The CDR3 length is 15 residues. CDR3 DNA: TGTGCCAGCAGCCGACTCGGCGTGGGGAACACTGAAGCTTTCTTT. Its protein is CASSRLGVGNTEAFF.

The chain is built from TRBV7-8 and TRBJ1-6; D is unclear. Germline-derived CDR1 and CDR2 are SGHVS and FQNEAQ. The CDR3 totals 14 residues. Between the trimmed V and J ends, which lost 6 bases and 3 bases, there was a span of 9 bases. CDR3 in amino acids: CASSKGDYNSPLHF. As DNA, the CDR3 is TGTGCCAGCAGTAAGGGAGACTATAATTCACCCCTCCACTTT.

The rearrangement joins TRBV7-9 to TRBJ1-1, with D maybe TRBD1 (5 bases). Germline V CDR1 and CDR2: SEHNR, FQNEAQ (reference sequence). The germline V and J ends were trimmed by 2 bases and 1 base, with 8 bases remaining between them. The CDR3 extends over 14 amino acids. CDR3 region: CASSLTTGNTEAFF. CDR3 nucleotides: TGTGCCAGCAGCTTAACTACAGGGAACACTGAAGCTTTCTTT. Complete variable domain (other parts from reference TRBV7-9 and TRBJ1-1): DTGVSQNPRHKITKRGQNVTFRCDPISEHNRLYWYRQTLGQGPEFLTYFQNEAQLEKSRLLSDRFSAERPKGSFSTLEIQRTEQGDSAMYLCASSLTTGNTEAFFGQGTRLTVV.

The chain recombines TRBV2 with TRBJ2-3; 12 bases agree with TRBD1. The V segment lost 5 bases and the J segment 2 bases; nucleotides outside the gene matches: 14. Germline V lookup: CDR1 SNHLY, CDR2 FYNNEI. The CDR3 has 19 residues. The CDR3 loop is CASSPGQGASERITDTQYF. The CDR3 DNA is TGTGCCAGCAGTCCGGGACAGGGGGCGTCTGAACGGATCACAGATACGCAGTATTTT.

The chain carries TRBV9 and TRBJ2-2, with TRBD1 matching over 7 bases. The trim removed 3 bases at V and 2 bases at J, leaving 4 bases unmatched. CDR1 SGDLS and CDR2 YYNGEE come from the germline V gene. This CDR3 contains 15 residues. This CDR3 reads CASSETGSNTGELFF. The DNA for the CDR3 is TGTGCCAGCAGCGAGACAGGGTCCAACACCGGGGAGCTGTTTTTT.

The V call is TRBV28, the J call TRBJ1-2; 8 nucleotides align to TRBD1. The V gene's germline CDR1 is MDHEN and CDR2 SYDVKM. J gave up 4 bases and V 5 bases, and 6 bases lay outside the gene matches. This CDR3 comprises 14 residues. The CDR3 nucleotides read TGTGCCAGCAGTGCAGGGGGCACGGGCTATGGCTACACCTTC. Translating it yields CASSAGGTGYGYTF.